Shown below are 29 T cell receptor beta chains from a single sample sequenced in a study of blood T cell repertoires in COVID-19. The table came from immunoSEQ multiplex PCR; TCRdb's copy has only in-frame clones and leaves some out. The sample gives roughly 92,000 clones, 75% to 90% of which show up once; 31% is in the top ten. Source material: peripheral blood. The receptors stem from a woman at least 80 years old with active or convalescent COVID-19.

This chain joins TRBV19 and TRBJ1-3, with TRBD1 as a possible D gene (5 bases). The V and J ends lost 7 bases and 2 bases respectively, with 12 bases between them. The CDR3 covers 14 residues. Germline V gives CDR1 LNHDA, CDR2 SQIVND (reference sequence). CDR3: CASTDQGTGNTIYF. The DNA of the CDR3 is TGTGCCAGTACTGATCAGGGAACTGGAAACACCATATATTTT. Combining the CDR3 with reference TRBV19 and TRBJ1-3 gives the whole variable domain DGGITQSPKYLFRKEGQNVTLSCEQNLNHDAMYWYRQDPGQGLRLIYYSQIVNDFQKGDIAEGYSVSREKKESFPLTVTSAQKNPTAFYLCASTDQGTGNTIYFGEGSWLTVV.

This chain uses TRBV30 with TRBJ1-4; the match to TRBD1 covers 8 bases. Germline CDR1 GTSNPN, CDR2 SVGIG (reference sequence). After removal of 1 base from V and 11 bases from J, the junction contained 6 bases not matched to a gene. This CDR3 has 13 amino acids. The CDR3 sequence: CAWSETDRAKLFF. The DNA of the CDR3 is TGTGCCTGGAGTGAAACGGACAGGGCTAAACTGTTTTTT.

The CDR3 DNA is TGCAGCGTTGAGATAGCGGGGGGAGATACGCAGTATTTT. It is translated as CSVEIAGGDTQYF. The chain links TRBV29-1 to TRBJ2-3, with 10 bases fitting TRBD2. The germline gives CDR1 SQVTM, CDR2 ANQGSEA. The CDR3 is 13 residues long. V shed 3 bases and J 5 bases; nucleotides not matched to a gene: 2.

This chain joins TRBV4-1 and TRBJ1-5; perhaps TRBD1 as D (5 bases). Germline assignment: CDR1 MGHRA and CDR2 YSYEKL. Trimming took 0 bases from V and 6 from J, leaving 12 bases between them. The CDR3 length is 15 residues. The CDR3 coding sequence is TGCGCCAGCAGCCAAGATCCGACAGTTGGTCAGCCCCAGCATTTT. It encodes CASSQDPTVGQPQHF.

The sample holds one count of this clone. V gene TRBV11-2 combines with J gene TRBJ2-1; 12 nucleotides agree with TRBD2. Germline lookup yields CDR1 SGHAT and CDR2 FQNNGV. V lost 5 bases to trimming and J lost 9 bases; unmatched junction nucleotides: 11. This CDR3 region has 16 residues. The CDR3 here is CASSPGTSGLVGEQFF. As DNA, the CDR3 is TGTGCCAGCAGCCCAGGGACTAGCGGGCTAGTGGGTGAGCAGTTCTTC. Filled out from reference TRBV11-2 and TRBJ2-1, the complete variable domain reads EAGVAQSPRYKIIEKRQSVAFWCNPISGHATLYWYQQILGQGPKLLIQFQNNGVVDDSQLPKDRFSAERLKGVDSTLKIQPAKLEDSAVYLCASSPGTSGLVGEQFFGPGTRLTVL.

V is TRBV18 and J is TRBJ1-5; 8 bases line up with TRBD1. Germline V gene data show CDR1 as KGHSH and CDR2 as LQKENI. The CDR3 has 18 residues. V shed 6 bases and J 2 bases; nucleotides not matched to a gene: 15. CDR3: CASSPTGEGYRGNQPQHF. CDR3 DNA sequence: TGTGCCAGCTCCCCGACAGGGGAAGGGTATCGGGGCAATCAGCCCCAGCATTTT.

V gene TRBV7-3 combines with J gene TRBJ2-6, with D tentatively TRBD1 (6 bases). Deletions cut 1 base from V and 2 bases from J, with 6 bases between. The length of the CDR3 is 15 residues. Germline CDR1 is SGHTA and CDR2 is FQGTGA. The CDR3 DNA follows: TGTGCCAGCAGCTTAAACAGGGCTGGGGCCAACGTCCTGACTTTC. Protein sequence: CASSLNRAGANVLTF.

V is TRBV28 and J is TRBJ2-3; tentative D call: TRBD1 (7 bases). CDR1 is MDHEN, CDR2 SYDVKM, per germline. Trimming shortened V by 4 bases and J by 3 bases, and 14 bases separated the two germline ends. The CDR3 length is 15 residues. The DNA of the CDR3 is TGTGCCAGCAGTTCTCCAGGGGGGAGGACAGATACGCAGTATTTT. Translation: CASSSPGGRTDTQYF.

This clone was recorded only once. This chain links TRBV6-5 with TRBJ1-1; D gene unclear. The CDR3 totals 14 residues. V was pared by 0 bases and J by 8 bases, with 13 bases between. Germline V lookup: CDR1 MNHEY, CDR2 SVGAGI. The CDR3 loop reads CASSYSSVPPEAFF. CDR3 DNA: TGTGCCAGCAGTTACTCATCAGTTCCTCCCGAAGCTTTCTTT.

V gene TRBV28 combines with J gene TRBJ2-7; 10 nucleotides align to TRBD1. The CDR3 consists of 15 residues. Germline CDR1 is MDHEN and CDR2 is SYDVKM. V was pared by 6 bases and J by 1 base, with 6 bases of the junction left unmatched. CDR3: CASRIGQGVSYEQYF. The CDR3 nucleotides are TGTGCCAGCAGGATAGGACAGGGGGTTTCCTACGAGCAGTACTTC. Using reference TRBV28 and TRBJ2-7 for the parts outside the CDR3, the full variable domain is DVKVTQSSRYLVKRTGEKVFLECVQDMDHENMFWYRQDPGLGLRLIYFSYDVKMKEKGDIPEGYSVSREKKERFSLILESASTNQTSMYLCASRIGQGVSYEQYFGPGTRLTVT.

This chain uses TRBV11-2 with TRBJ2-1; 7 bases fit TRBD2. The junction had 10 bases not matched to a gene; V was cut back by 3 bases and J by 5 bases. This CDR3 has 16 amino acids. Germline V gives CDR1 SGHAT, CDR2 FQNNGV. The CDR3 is CASSLVRGLADNEQFF. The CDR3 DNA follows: TGTGCCAGCAGCTTGGTTAGGGGTCTAGCGGACAATGAGCAGTTCTTC. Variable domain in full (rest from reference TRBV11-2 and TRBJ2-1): EAGVAQSPRYKIIEKRQSVAFWCNPISGHATLYWYQQILGQGPKLLIQFQNNGVVDDSQLPKDRFSAERLKGVDSTLKIQPAKLEDSAVYLCASSLVRGLADNEQFFGPGTRLTVL.

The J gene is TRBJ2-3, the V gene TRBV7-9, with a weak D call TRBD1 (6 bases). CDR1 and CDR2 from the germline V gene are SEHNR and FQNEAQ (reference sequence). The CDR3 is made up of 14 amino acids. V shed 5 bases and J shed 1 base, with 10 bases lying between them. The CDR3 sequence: CASSIEGGTDTQYF. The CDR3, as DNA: TGTGCCAGCAGCATCGAGGGGGGCACAGATACGCAGTATTTT.

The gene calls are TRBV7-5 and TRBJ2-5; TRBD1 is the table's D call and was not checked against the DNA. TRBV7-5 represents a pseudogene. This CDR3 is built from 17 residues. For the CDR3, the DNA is TGTGCCAGAAGCTTAGTGTGGACAGGGGACCCACAAGAGACCCAGTACTTC. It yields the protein CARSLVWTGDPQETQYF.

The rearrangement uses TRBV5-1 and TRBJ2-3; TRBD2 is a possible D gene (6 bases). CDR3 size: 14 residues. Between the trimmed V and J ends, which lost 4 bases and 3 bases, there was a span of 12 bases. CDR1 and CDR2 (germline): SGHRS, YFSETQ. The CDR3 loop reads CASSPHAGTDTQYF. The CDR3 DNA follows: TGCGCCAGCAGCCCCCACGCGGGAACAGATACGCAGTATTTT. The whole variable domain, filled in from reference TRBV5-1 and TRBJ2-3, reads KAGVTQTPRYLIKTRGQQVTLSCSPISGHRSVSWYQQTPGQGLQFLFEYFSETQRNKGNFPGRFSGRQFSNSRSEMNVSTLELGDSALYLCASSPHAGTDTQYFGPGTRLTVL.

The CDR3 is CASSPTGTGGHGYTF. In nucleotides, the CDR3 is TGTGCCAGTAGTCCAACCGGGACAGGGGGTCACGGCTACACCTTC. This rearrangement joins TRBV19 to TRBJ1-2, with 11 bases that match TRBD1. Germline CDR1 is LNHDA and CDR2 is SQIVND (reference sequence). The CDR3 loop spans 15 amino acids. The V gene end was trimmed by 5 bases and the J gene end by 8 bases; junction bases not matched to a gene: 10.

The CDR3 sequence is CASSLLNTIKPQHF. For the CDR3, the DNA is TGTGCCAGCAGTTTATTAAACACAATCAAGCCCCAGCATTTT. The gene calls are TRBV28 and TRBJ1-5; D remains ambiguous. This CDR3 comprises 14 residues. Germline V gene lookup returns CDR1 MDHEN and CDR2 SYDVKM. V was clipped by 1 base and J by 8 bases, with 12 bases between them.

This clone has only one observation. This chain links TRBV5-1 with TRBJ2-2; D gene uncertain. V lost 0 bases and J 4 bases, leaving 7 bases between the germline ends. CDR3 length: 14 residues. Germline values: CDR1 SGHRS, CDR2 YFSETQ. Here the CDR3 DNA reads TGCGCCAGCAGCTTGGACCCGGGCACCGGGGAGCTGTTTTTT. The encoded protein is CASSLDPGTGELFF. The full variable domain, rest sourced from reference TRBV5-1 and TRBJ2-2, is KAGVTQTPRYLIKTRGQQVTLSCSPISGHRSVSWYQQTPGQGLQFLFEYFSETQRNKGNFPGRFSGRQFSNSRSEMNVSTLELGDSALYLCASSLDPGTGELFFGEGSRLTVL.

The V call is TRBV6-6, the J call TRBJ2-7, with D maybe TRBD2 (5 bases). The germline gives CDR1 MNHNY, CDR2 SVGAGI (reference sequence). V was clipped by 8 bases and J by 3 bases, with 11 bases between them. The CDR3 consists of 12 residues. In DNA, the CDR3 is TGTGCCAGCCGATCCGCGGGCTACGAGCAGTACTTC. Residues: CASRSAGYEQYF.

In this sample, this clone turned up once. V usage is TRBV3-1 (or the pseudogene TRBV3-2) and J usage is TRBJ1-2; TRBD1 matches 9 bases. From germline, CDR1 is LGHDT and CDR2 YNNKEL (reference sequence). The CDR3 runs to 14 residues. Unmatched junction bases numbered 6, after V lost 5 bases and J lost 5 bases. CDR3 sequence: CASSTDRGFYGYTF. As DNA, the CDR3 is TGTGCCAGCAGCACGGACAGGGGATTTTATGGCTACACCTTC.

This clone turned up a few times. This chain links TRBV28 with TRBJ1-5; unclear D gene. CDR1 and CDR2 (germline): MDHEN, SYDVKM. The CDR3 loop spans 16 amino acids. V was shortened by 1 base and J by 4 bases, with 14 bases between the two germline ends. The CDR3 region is CASSLLVLRGNQPQHF. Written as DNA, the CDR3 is TGTGCCAGCAGTTTATTGGTCCTACGGGGAAATCAGCCCCAGCATTTT.

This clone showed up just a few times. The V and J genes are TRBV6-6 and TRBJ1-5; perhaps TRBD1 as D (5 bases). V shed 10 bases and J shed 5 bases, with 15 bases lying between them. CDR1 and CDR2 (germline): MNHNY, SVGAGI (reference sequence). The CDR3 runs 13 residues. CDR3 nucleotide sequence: TGTGCCACCGATAGGGGCCCCGATCAGCCCCAGCATTTT. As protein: CATDRGPDQPQHF.

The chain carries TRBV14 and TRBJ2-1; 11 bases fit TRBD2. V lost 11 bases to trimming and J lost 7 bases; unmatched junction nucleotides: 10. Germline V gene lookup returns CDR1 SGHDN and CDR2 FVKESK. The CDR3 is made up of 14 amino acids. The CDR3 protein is CASGSGGAGNEQFF. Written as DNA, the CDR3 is TGTGCCTCCGGTAGCGGGGGGGCCGGTAATGAGCAGTTCTTC.

CDR3 nucleotides: TGTGCCAGCTCACCGGGAGCGGCTGAGCAGTTCTTC. It encodes CASSPGAAEQFF. J is TRBJ2-1 and V is TRBV18; perhaps TRBD2 as D (5 bases). Germline V gene data show CDR1 as KGHSH and CDR2 as LQKENI. V lost 3 bases and J 9 bases, leaving 9 bases between the germline ends. This CDR3 spans 12 amino acids. Filled out from reference TRBV18 and TRBJ2-1, the complete variable domain reads NAGVMQNPRHLVRRRGQEARLRCSPMKGHSHVYWYRQLPEEGLKFMVYLQKENIIDESGMPKERFSAEFPKEGPSILRIQQVVRGDSAAYFCASSPGAAEQFFGPGTRLTVL.

The CDR3 DNA is TGCGCCAGCAGCCACACAGGGTGGTCGGGGACTGAAGCTTTCTTT. Residues: CASSHTGWSGTEAFF. The chain uses TRBV4-3 and TRBJ1-1; TRBD1 is a possible D gene (6 bases). Germline V CDR1 and CDR2: LGHNA, YSLEER. V was clipped by 3 bases and J by 5 bases, with 16 bases between them. This CDR3 has 15 amino acids.

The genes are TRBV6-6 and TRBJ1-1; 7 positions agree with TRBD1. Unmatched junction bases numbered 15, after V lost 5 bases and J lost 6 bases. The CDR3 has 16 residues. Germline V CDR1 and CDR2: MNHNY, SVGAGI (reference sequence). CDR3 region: CASSTLETGVKAEAFF. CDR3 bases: TGTGCCAGCAGTACCCTCGAAACAGGGGTCAAAGCTGAAGCTTTCTTT.

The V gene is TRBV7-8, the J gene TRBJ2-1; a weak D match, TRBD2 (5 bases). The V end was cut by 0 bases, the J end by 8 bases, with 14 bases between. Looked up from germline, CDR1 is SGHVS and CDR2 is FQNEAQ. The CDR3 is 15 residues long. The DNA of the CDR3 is TGTGCCAGCAGCTTAGCGCCGGGAAGAAACCATGAGCAGTTCTTC. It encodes CASSLAPGRNHEQFF.

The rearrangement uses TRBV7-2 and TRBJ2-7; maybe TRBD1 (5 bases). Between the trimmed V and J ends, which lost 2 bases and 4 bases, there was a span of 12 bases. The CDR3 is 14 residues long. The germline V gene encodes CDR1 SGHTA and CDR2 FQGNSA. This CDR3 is CASSLKAGQYEQYF. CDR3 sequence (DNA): TGTGCCAGCAGCTTAAAAGCAGGGCAGTACGAGCAGTACTTC.

CDR3 residues: CSALRGKAFF. The CDR3 DNA is TGCAGTGCCCTCCGGGGGAAAGCTTTCTTT. The chain joins TRBV20-1 to TRBJ1-1; D perhaps matches TRBD1 (5 bases). The CDR3 spans 10 residues. V was cut by 6 bases and J by 9 bases, with 11 bases left in between. Germline V gives CDR1 DFQATT, CDR2 SNEGSKA (reference sequence).

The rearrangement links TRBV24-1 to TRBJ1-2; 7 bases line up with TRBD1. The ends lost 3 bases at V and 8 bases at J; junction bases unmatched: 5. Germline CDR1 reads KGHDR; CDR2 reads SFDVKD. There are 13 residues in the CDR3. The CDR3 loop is CATSDTGQWGYTF. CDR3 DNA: TGTGCCACCAGTGATACGGGACAGTGGGGCTACACCTTC.